The present entry profiles one TCR beta chain with its context. MiXCR was run by TCRdb on the RACE reads, yielding one entry per CDR3 protein. The sample lists 90,000 to 140,000 distinct CDR3 sequences, under 35% occurring once. Time point in this sample: patch test 3, about 24 weeks after DPC sensitization. As for treatment: therapeutic diphenylcyclopropenone sensitization with weekly scalp DPC. The sample belongs to a study of human T cells and chemical hapten exposure. J gave up 6 bases and V 5 bases, and 5 bases lay outside the gene matches. Germline V gene sequence: CDR1 DFQATT, CDR2 SNEGSKA (reference sequence). The CDR3 runs to 12 residues.

Sequenced material: whole blood, taken in connection with sensitization to the hapten diphenylcyclopropenone (DPC). The sequence was collected from a man aged 35 to 55 with alopecia areata. Some clones in this sample may be carry-over from other donors' samples. This rearrangement joins TRBV20-1 to TRBJ2-7, with 9 bases matching TRBD1. The chain's CDR3 is CSAVTGGGEQYF. The CDR3 DNA follows: TGCAGTGCTGTTACAGGGGGCGGCGAGCAGTACTTC.